These 2 T cell receptor beta chains originate from one sample sequenced in a study of identifying expanded T cells in peripheral blood. Using immunoSEQ multiplex PCR, the repertoire was profiled, and TCRdb retains in-frame clones only, with some absent. In the table there are about 89,000 clones, approximately 88% of which are singletons. Specimen: blood. These receptors were taken from a person aged 18 to 70 in good health.

This clone was seen just once. The V gene is TRBV5-6, the J gene TRBJ1-1, with D perhaps matching TRBD1 (6 bases). There are 12 residues in the CDR3. Trimming removed 2 bases from V and 5 bases from J, with 7 bases in between. Germline lookup yields CDR1 SGHDT and CDR2 YYEEEE. In nucleotides, the CDR3 is TGTGCCAGCAGCTTTGGACAGACTGAAGCTTTCTTT. Translation: CASSFGQTEAFF.

Only one count was recorded for this clone. V usage is TRBV27 and J usage is TRBJ1-2; the D gene is possibly TRBD1 (5 bases). Germline CDR1 reads MNHEY; CDR2 reads SMNVEV (reference sequence). The CDR3 has 13 residues. V was clipped by 6 bases and J by 7 bases, with 15 bases between them. The CDR3 loop reads CASSADSGGGYTF. Written as DNA, the CDR3 is TGTGCCAGCAGCGCGGACTCGGGGGGTGGCTACACCTTC.